Below are 15 T cell receptor beta chains sequenced from a single sample in a study of blood T cell repertoires in COVID-19. Profiled with immunoSEQ multiplex PCR; TCRdb holds only in-frame clones, not every one. The sample lists almost 500,000 clones; around 85% were seen once. The sequenced material came from PBMCs or T cells enriched from blood (not recorded which). Receptors were obtained from a woman in her sixties who had recovered from COVID-19.

This clone was observed a single time. The gene calls are TRBV6-5 and TRBJ2-7, with TRBD1 matching over 8 bases. The CDR3 is 15 amino acids. Germline trimming cut 4 bases from V and 2 bases from J; bases unmatched to any gene: 7. Per germline, CDR1 MNHEY and CDR2 SVGAGI. The DNA for the CDR3 is TGTGCCAGCAGTTCACTCGGGACAGGAACCTACGAGCAGTACTTC. Translated, it gives CASSSLGTGTYEQYF.

J is TRBJ2-3 and V is TRBV28; TRBD2 agrees at 10 bases. V trimming: 4 bases; J trimming: 3 bases; junction bases outside the gene matches: 4. Germline V gene sequence: CDR1 MDHEN, CDR2 SYDVKM. CDR3 length equals 15 residues. In DNA, the CDR3 is TGTGCCAGCAGTTACTTAGCGGGGGGTACAGATACGCAGTATTTT. Its translation is CASSYLAGGTDTQYF.

This chain connects TRBV6-5 to TRBJ2-5; weak D call: TRBD2 (5 bases). Trimming stripped 6 bases from V and 5 bases from J, with 19 bases between. The CDR3 is 15 residues long. Germline-derived CDR1 and CDR2 are MNHEY and SVGAGI. The CDR3 DNA reads TGTGCCAGCAGGGGCGTGGCGGGCGCGCCGGAGACCCAGTACTTC. Its translation: CASRGVAGAPETQYF.

The chain has TRBV5-6 and TRBJ2-2, with D possibly being TRBD2 (5 bases). The CDR3 extends over 15 amino acids. Trimming removed 3 bases from V and 4 bases from J, with 13 bases in between. CDR1 is SGHDT and CDR2 is YYEEEE in the germline V gene. CDR3 sequence: CASSYWNSGTGELFF. The CDR3, as DNA: TGTGCCAGCAGCTATTGGAACAGCGGCACCGGGGAGCTGTTTTTT.

In this sample, this clone turned up once. CDR3 DNA sequence: TGTGCCAGCAGCCCGGTGGGACAGGGGGATCAGCCCCAGCATTTT. Its protein is CASSPVGQGDQPQHF. The J gene is TRBJ1-5, the V gene TRBV5-5; 11 bases agree with TRBD1. The CDR3 spans 15 residues. V trimming: 4 bases; J trimming: 5 bases; junction bases outside the gene matches: 5. Germline V lookup: CDR1 SGHKS, CDR2 YYEKEE (reference sequence).

V and J are TRBV5-4 and TRBJ2-4, with 12 bases lining up with TRBD2. The CDR3 is made up of 16 amino acids. The junction had 13 bases not matched to a gene; V was cut back by 4 bases and J by 11 bases. The germline V gene encodes CDR1 SGHNT and CDR2 YYREEE (reference sequence). The CDR3 region is CASSTRLAGDTIFQYF. DNA for the CDR3: TGTGCCAGCAGCACGAGACTAGCGGGAGATACTATCTTTCAGTACTTC.

This clone appeared once. The gene calls are TRBV19 and TRBJ1-5, with TRBD1 identical over 7 bases. Germline lookup yields CDR1 LNHDA and CDR2 SQIVND (reference sequence). With V trimmed by 6 bases and J by 5 bases, 7 bases remained unmatched. This CDR3 has 14 amino acids. CDR3 sequence (DNA): TGTGCCAGTAGAAAGGACAGGTGGGATCAGCCCCAGCATTTT. Amino acids: CASRKDRWDQPQHF.

This clone occurred a few times. CDR3 loop: CASSSSEHNEKLFF. In nucleotides, the CDR3 is TGTGCCAGCAGTAGCTCGGAGCATAATGAAAAACTGTTTTTT. The V and J genes are TRBV28 and TRBJ1-4; D is undetermined. V was pared by 5 bases and J by 4 bases, with 11 bases between. The CDR3 sequence is 14 residues long. Germline CDR1 and CDR2: MDHEN and SYDVKM.

The rearrangement links TRBV5-5 to TRBJ2-7; no reliable D call. Germline values: CDR1 SGHKS, CDR2 YYEKEE (reference sequence). V lost 0 bases and J 5 bases, leaving 6 bases between the germline ends. This CDR3 has 12 residues. The chain's CDR3 is CASSLDGHEQYV. CDR3 sequence (DNA): TGTGCCAGCAGCTTGGATGGGCACGAGCAGTACGTC.

The CDR3 bases are TGCGCCAGCAGCTTGACTAGCGGGACAGATACGCAGTATTTT. Amino acids: CASSLTSGTDTQYF. The rearrangement uses TRBV5-1 and TRBJ2-3, with 9 bases fitting TRBD2. V shed 1 base and J 3 bases; nucleotides not matched to a gene: 0. The CDR3 length is 14 residues. Per germline, CDR1 SGHRS and CDR2 YFSETQ. The whole variable domain, remainder taken from reference TRBV5-1 and TRBJ2-3, is KAGVTQTPRYLIKTRGQQVTLSCSPISGHRSVSWYQQTPGQGLQFLFEYFSETQRNKGNFPGRFSGRQFSNSRSEMNVSTLELGDSALYLCASSLTSGTDTQYFGPGTRLTVL.

CDR3 sequence reads: CAISRIAGGTYNEQFF. In nucleotides, the CDR3 is TGTGCCATCAGCCGAATAGCGGGGGGGACCTACAATGAGCAGTTCTTC. The chain carries TRBV10-3 and TRBJ2-1, with 11 bases aligning to TRBD2. Germline CDR1 and CDR2: ENHRY and SYGVKD. The CDR3 has 16 amino acids. Unmatched junction bases numbered 6, after V lost 6 bases and J lost 2 bases.

J is TRBJ1-3 and V is TRBV6-5, with D unresolved. This CDR3 has 12 residues. Germline V gene sequence: CDR1 MNHEY, CDR2 SVGAGI. Deletions cut 7 bases from V and 1 base from J, with 5 bases between. For the CDR3, the DNA is TGTGCCAGCACCCTATCTGGAAACACCATATATTTT. Its translation: CASTLSGNTIYF.

V is TRBV9 and J is TRBJ1-1; TRBD1 aligns across 9 bases. This CDR3 spans 14 amino acids. Trimming took 3 bases from V and 6 from J; bases not matched to a gene: 6. Looked up from germline, CDR1 is SGDLS and CDR2 is YYNGEE. CDR3 sequence reads: CASSAGQGGPEAFF. CDR3 coding DNA: TGTGCCAGCAGCGCGGGACAGGGAGGACCTGAAGCTTTCTTT. The whole variable domain, remainder taken from reference TRBV9 and TRBJ1-1, is DSGVTQTPKHLITATGQRVTLRCSPRSGDLSVYWYQQSLDQGLQFLIQYYNGEERAKGNILERFSAQQFPDLHSELNLSSLELGDSALYFCASSAGQGGPEAFFGQGTRLTVV.

This clone was seen a few times. J is TRBJ2-2 and V is TRBV6-1; 9 nucleotides match TRBD2. This CDR3 is 16 amino acids long. Germline lookup yields CDR1 MNHNS and CDR2 SASEGT. V was clipped by 4 bases and J by 4 bases; unmatched bases: 7. This CDR3 reads CASSGRAGGSTGELFF. The CDR3 region has the DNA TGTGCCAGCAGTGGAAGGGCGGGGGGGAGCACCGGGGAGCTGTTTTTT.

This sequence joins TRBV5-4 and TRBJ2-5; 7 nucleotides align to TRBD1. The CDR3 extends over 15 amino acids. Germline V gives CDR1 SGHNT, CDR2 YYREEE (reference sequence). V trimming: 3 bases; J trimming: 1 base; junction bases outside the gene matches: 6. CDR3 nucleotide sequence: TGTGCCAGCAGCTATCCGGGACAGTCCCAAGAGACCCAGTACTTC. Amino acid sequence: CASSYPGQSQETQYF.